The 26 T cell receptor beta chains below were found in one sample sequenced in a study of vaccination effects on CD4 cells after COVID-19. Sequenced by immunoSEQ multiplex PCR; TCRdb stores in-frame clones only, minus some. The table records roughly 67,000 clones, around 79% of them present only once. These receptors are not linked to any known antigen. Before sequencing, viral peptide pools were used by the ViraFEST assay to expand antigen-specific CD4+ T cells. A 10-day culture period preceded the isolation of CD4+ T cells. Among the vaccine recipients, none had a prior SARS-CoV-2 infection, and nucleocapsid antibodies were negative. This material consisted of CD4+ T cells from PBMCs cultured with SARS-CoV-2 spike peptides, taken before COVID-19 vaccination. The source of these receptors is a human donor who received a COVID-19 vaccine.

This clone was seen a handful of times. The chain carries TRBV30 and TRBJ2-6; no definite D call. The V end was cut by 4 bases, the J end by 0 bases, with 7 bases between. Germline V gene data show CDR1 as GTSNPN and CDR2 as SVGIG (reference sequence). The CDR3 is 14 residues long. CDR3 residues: CAWTGVSGANVLTF. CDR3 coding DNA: TGTGCCTGGACCGGTGTCTCTGGGGCCAACGTCCTGACTTTC.

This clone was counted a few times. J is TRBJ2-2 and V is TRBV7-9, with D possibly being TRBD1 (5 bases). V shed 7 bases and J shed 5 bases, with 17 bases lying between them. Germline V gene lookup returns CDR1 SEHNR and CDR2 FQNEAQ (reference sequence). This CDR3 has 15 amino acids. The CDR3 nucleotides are TGTGCCAGCACCCTGACGTCAGGGCGGACCGGGGAGCTGTTTTTT. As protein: CASTLTSGRTGELFF.

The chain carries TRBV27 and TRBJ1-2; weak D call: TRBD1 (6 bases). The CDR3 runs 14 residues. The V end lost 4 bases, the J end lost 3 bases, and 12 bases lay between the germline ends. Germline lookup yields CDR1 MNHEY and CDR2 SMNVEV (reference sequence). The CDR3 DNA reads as TGTGCCAGCAGTTCAGGGGATGGGGACTATGGCTACACCTTC. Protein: CASSSGDGDYGYTF.

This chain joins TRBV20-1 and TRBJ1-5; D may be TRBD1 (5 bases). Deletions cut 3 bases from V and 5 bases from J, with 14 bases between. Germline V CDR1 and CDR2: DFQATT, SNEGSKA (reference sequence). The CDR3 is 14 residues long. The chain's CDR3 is CSASKQGSYQPQHF. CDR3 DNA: TGCAGTGCTAGTAAGCAGGGATCCTATCAGCCCCAGCATTTT.

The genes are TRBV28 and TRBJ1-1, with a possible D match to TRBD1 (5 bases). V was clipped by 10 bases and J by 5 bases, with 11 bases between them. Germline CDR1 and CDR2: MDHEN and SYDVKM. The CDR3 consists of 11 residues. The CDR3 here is CATKGSTEAFF. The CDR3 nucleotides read TGTGCCACCAAGGGGAGTACTGAAGCTTTCTTT.

CDR3 residues: CASSIYAGGSETQYF. CDR3 nucleotide sequence: TGTGCCAGTAGTATATACGCAGGGGGTTCAGAGACCCAGTACTTC. The chain combines TRBV19 with TRBJ2-5; 7 nucleotides match TRBD1. The CDR3 contains 15 residues. The germline gives CDR1 LNHDA, CDR2 SQIVND (reference sequence). J gave up 4 bases and V 2 bases, and 7 bases lay outside the gene matches.

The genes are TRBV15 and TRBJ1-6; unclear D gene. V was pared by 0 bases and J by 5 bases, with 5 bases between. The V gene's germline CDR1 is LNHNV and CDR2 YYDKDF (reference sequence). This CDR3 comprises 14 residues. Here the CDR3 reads CATSRDWNNSPLHF. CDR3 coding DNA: TGTGCCACCAGCAGAGATTGGAATAATTCACCCCTCCACTTT.

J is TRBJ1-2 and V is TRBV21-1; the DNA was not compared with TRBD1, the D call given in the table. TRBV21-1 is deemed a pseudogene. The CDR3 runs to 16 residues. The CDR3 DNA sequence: TGTGCCAGCAGCAAAGATGGGCCCCGTCCGTTCTATGGCTACACCTTC. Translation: CASSKDGPRPFYGYTF.

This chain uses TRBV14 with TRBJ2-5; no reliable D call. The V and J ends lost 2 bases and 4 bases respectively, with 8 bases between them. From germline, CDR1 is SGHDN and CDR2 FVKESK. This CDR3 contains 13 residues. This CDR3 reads CASSQPNRETQYF. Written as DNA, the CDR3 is TGTGCCAGCAGCCAACCTAACCGAGAGACCCAGTACTTC.

The CDR3 spells CASSVVGNSPLHF. Written as DNA, the CDR3 is TGTGCCAGCAGCGTAGTTGGGAATTCACCCCTCCACTTT. The J gene is TRBJ1-6, the V gene TRBV9; no clear D gene. V lost 0 bases to trimming and J lost 7 bases, with 5 bases between them. The CDR3 covers 13 residues. The germline V gene encodes CDR1 SGDLS and CDR2 YYNGEE.

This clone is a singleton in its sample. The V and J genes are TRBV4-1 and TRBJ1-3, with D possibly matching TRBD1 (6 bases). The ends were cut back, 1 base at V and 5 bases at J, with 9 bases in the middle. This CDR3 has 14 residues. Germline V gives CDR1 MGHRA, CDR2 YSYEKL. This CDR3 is CASSQVRDRNTIYF. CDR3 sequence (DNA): TGCGCCAGCAGCCAAGTGAGGGACAGAAACACCATATATTTT.

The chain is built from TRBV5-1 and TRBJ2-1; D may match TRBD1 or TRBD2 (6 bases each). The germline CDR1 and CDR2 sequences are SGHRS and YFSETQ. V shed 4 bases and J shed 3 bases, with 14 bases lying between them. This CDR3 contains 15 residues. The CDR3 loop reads CASSLQGGLYNEQFF. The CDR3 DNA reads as TGCGCCAGCAGCCTACAGGGAGGTCTCTACAATGAGCAGTTCTTC.

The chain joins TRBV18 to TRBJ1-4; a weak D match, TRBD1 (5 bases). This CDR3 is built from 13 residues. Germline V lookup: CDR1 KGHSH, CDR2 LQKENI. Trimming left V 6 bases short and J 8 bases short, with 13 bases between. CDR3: CASSSGMGEKLFF. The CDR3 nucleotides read TGTGCCAGCTCCTCAGGGATGGGCGAAAAACTGTTTTTT.

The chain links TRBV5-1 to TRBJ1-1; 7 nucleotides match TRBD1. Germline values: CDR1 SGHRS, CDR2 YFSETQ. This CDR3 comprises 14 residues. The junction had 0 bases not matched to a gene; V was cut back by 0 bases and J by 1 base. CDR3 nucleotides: TGCGCCAGCAGCTTGGACAGGGGGAACACTGAAGCTTTCTTT. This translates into CASSLDRGNTEAFF. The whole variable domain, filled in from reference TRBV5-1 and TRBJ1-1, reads KAGVTQTPRYLIKTRGQQVTLSCSPISGHRSVSWYQQTPGQGLQFLFEYFSETQRNKGNFPGRFSGRQFSNSRSEMNVSTLELGDSALYLCASSLDRGNTEAFFGQGTRLTVV.

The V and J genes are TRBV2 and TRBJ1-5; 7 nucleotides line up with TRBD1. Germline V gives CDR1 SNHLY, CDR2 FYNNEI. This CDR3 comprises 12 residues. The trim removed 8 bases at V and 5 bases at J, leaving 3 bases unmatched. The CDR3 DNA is TGTGCCAGCCGAGACAGGGATCAGCCCCAGCATTTT. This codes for CASRDRDQPQHF.

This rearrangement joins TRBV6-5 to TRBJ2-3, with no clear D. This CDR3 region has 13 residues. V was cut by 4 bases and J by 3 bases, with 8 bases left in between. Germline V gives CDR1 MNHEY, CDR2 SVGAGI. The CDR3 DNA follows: TGTGCCAGCAGTTCCGAACATACAGATACGCAGTATTTT. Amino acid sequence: CASSSEHTDTQYF.

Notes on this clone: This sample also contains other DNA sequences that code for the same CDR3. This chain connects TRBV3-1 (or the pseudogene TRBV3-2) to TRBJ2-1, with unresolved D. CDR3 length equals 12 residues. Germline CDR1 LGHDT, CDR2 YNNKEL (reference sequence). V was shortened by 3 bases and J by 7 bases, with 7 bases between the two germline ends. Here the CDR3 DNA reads TGTGCCAGCAGCCAGTTGGGGAATGAGCAGTTCTTC. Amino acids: CASSQLGNEQFF.

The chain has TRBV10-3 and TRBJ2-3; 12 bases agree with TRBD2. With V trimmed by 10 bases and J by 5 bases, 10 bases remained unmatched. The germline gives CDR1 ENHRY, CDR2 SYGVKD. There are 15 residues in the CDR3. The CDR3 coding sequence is TGTGCCACACGCGGGCTAGCGGGGGGGCAAGATACGCAGTATTTT. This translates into CATRGLAGGQDTQYF.

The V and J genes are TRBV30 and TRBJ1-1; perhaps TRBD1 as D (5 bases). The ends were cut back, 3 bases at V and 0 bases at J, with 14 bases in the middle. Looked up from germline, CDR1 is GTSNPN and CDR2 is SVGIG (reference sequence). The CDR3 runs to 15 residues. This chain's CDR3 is CAWRLPGGMNTEAFF. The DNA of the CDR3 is TGTGCCTGGAGGCTACCTGGGGGGATGAACACTGAAGCTTTCTTT.

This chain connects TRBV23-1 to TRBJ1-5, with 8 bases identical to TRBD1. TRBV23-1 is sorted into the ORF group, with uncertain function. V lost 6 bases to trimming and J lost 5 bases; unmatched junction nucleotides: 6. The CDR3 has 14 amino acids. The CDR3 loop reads CASRPGQGYQPQHF. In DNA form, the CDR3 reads TGCGCCAGCAGACCTGGACAGGGCTATCAGCCCCAGCATTTT.

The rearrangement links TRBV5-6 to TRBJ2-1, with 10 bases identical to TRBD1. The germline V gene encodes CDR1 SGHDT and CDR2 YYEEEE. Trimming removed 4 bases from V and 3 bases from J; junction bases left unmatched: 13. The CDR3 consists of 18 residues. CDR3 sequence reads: CASSPGRDRGSGYNEQFF. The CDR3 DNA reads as TGTGCCAGCAGCCCGGGGCGGGACAGGGGATCGGGCTACAATGAGCAGTTCTTC.

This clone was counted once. This CDR3 reads CASGQTQETQYF. Written as DNA, the CDR3 is TGTGCCAGCGGACAGACCCAAGAGACCCAGTACTTC. The chain has TRBV6-5 and TRBJ2-5, with a weak D call TRBD1 (6 bases). Germline V gene lookup returns CDR1 MNHEY and CDR2 SVGAGI. This CDR3 has 12 amino acids. Deletions cut 8 bases from V and 1 base from J, with 8 bases between.

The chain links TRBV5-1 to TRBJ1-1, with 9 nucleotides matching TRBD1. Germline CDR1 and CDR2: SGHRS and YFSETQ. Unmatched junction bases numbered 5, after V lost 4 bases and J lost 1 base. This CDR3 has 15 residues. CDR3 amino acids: CASSGGQGKNTEAFF. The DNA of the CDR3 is TGCGCCAGCAGCGGGGGACAGGGAAAGAACACTGAAGCTTTCTTT. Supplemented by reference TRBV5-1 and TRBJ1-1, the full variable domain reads KAGVTQTPRYLIKTRGQQVTLSCSPISGHRSVSWYQQTPGQGLQFLFEYFSETQRNKGNFPGRFSGRQFSNSRSEMNVSTLELGDSALYLCASSGGQGKNTEAFFGQGTRLTVV.

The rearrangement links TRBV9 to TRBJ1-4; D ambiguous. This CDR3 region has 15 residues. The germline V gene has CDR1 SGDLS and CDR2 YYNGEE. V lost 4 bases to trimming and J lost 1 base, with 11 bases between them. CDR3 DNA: TGTGCCAGCAGCACGGGAGACGTAACTAATGAAAAACTGTTTTTT. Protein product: CASSTGDVTNEKLFF.

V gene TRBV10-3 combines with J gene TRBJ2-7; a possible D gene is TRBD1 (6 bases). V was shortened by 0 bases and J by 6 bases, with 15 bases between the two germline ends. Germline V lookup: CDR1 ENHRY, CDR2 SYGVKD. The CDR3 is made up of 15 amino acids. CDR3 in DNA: TGTGCCATCAGTGAGTCTCCGGGACATGGCTTCGAGCAGTACGTC. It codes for CAISESPGHGFEQYV.

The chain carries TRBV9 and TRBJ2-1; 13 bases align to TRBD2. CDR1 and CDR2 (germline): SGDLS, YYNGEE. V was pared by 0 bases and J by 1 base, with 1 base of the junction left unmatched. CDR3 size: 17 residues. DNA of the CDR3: TGTGCCAGCAGCGTAGAGACTAGCGGGGGGTCCTACAATGAGCAGTTCTTC. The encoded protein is CASSVETSGGSYNEQFF.